The rows below give T cell receptor beta chains drawn from one sample of a study of cytomegalovirus exposure and HLA in healthy donors. Repertoires were generated with immunoSEQ multiplex PCR, while TCRdb's copy carries only in-frame clones and drops some. This sample's table has approximately 79,000 clones. Source material: PBMCs. Source of these receptors: a boy aged 5 to 17 in good health and CMV-seronegative. CDR3s include the opening cysteine and the closing phenylalanine or tryptophan. The D gene is left open where the match is weak.

D: NA; V: TRBV11-2; J: TRBJ2-7; DNA: TGTGCCAGCAGCTTAATATCTCACGAGCAGTACTTC; CDR3: CASSLISHEQYF
D: TRBD1; V: TRBV7-8; J: TRBJ1-5; DNA: TGTGCCAGCAGCTTAGGACAGGGGGTCAATCAGCCCCAGCATTTT; CDR3: CASSLGQGVNQPQHF
D: TRBD2; V: TRBV9; J: TRBJ2-7; DNA: TGTGCCAGCAGCGGAACTAGCGGAGCCGCCTACGAGCAGTACTTC; CDR3: CASSGTSGAAYEQYF
D: NA; V: TRBV9; J: TRBJ1-1; DNA: TGTGCCAGCAGCGTAGGAGCTTTGAACACTGAAGCTTTCTTT; CDR3: CASSVGALNTEAFF
D: NA; V: TRBV18; J: TRBJ1-1; DNA: TGTGCCAGCTCACGAATACCGGGAGATGAAATGAACACTGAAGCTTTCTTT; CDR3: CASSRIPGDEMNTEAFF
D: TRBD1; V: TRBV7-9; J: TRBJ1-2; DNA: TGTGCCAGCAGCTATCCCCCCCCGGGACAGGGATACTATGGCTACACCTTC; CDR3: CASSYPPPGQGYYGYTF
D: NA; V: TRBV10-3; J: TRBJ1-4; DNA: TGTGCCATCTCGCGGGAAGGGGCTGAAAAACTGTTTTTT; CDR3: CAISREGAEKLFF
D: TRBD2; V: TRBV5-1; J: TRBJ2-7; DNA: TGCGCCAGCAGCTTGGGAGCGGGGTCCTACGAGCAGTACTTC; CDR3: CASSLGAGSYEQYF
D: NA; V: TRBV5-6; J: TRBJ2-3; DNA: TGTGCCAGCAGGGATCGGGAAGTCCTGAGAGATACGCAGTATTTT; CDR3: CASRDREVLRDTQYF
D: TRBD2; V: TRBV19; J: TRBJ2-2; DNA: TGTGCCAGTAGTATTTTGGGAGGTCTCGGGACTAGCCCGTCGCAGGGCACCGGGGAGCTGTTTTTT; CDR3: CASSILGGLGTSPSQGTGELFF
D: TRBD2; V: TRBV4-3; J: TRBJ2-7; DNA: TGCGCCAGCAGCCAAGATAGGATAGCGGGAGCCTACGAGCAGTACTTC; CDR3: CASSQDRIAGAYEQYF
D: NA; V: TRBV9; J: TRBJ1-1; DNA: TGTGCCAGCAGCGTAGAGTCGGACACTGAAGCTTTCTTT; CDR3: CASSVESDTEAFF
D: NA; V: TRBV4-3; J: TRBJ2-1; DNA: TGCGCCAGCAGCCAAGGGGGAAGTAGCGGAAGCTCCTACAATGAGCAGTTCTTC; CDR3: CASSQGGSSGSSYNEQFF
D: NA; V: TRBV20-1; J: TRBJ2-1; DNA: TGCAGTGCTTGGGGGCAGGTGATGTTCTTC; CDR3: CSAWGQVMFF
D: NA; V: TRBV9; J: TRBJ2-7; DNA: TGTGCCAGCAGCCCCGAGGGAGCAACTGGGCCCTCACCCTACGAGCAGTACTTC; CDR3: CASSPEGATGPSPYEQYF
D: TRBD1; V: TRBV6-1; J: TRBJ1-5; DNA: TGTGCCAGCAGTGGGACAGGGGTGGGCAATCAGCCCCAGCATTTT; CDR3: CASSGTGVGNQPQHF
D: NA; V: TRBV9; J: TRBJ2-2; DNA: TGTGCCAGCAGCGTAGACCCGGGGGCCGGGGAGCTGTTTTTT; CDR3: CASSVDPGAGELFF
D: TRBD1; V: TRBV5-1; J: TRBJ2-5; DNA: TGCGCCAGCAGCCGAGGGACAGGGATAGAGACCCAGTACTTC; CDR3: CASSRGTGIETQYF
D: TRBD1; V: TRBV5-5; J: TRBJ2-3; DNA: TGTGCCAGCAGCGGAGGGACAGGGGGGAAGGATACGCAGTATTTT; CDR3: CASSGGTGGKDTQYF
D: TRBD1; V: TRBV4-1; J: TRBJ2-7; DNA: TGCGCCAGCAGCCCCTATCTATCCGGACAGGGCTCCAACGAGCAGTACTTC; CDR3: CASSPYLSGQGSNEQYF
D: TRBD1; V: TRBV6-1; J: TRBJ2-1; DNA: TGTGCCAGCAGCTCCTACAGGGGCAATGAGCAGTTCTTC; CDR3: CASSSYRGNEQFF
D: TRBD2; V: TRBV5-6; J: TRBJ2-1; DNA: TGTGCCAGCAGCTGGGGACTAGCGGGAGGTGAGCAGTTCTTC; CDR3: CASSWGLAGGEQFF
D: TRBD1; V: TRBV2; J: TRBJ1-1; DNA: TGTGCCAGCAGGGTTGACAGGGCCACTGAAGCTTTCTTT; CDR3: CASRVDRATEAFF
D: NA; V: TRBV18; J: TRBJ1-2; DNA: TGTGCCAGCTCACCACCCAAATCGGGGGGCCCTTCGAATGGCTACACCTTC; CDR3: CASSPPKSGGPSNGYTF